This T cell receptor (beta chain) stems from a study of early T cells in non-severe SARS-CoV-2 infection. MiXCR, applied by TCRdb to the 5' RACE reads, yields one record per CDR3 protein. The table includes some 46,000 distinct CDR3 sequences, roughly 8.8% detected once. The J segment lost 3 bases and the V segment lost 5 bases, leaving 9 bases of the junction unmatched. Germline assignment: CDR1 MNHEY and CDR2 SVGEGT. There are 15 residues in the CDR3. The clonotype was recovered from an adult who was a healthcare worker with PCR-confirmed SARS-CoV-2 infection or an uninfected control (not recorded which). The chain is built from TRBV6-2 or TRBV6-3 and TRBJ1-1, with TRBD1 matching over 7 bases. Sequenced: whole blood. CDR3 in amino acids: CASSKPQGFYTEAFF. CDR3 bases: TGTGCCAGCAGTAAGCCACAGGGGTTCTACACTGAAGCTTTCTTT.